Listed here are 10 T cell receptor beta chains from one sample, sequenced in a study of cytomegalovirus exposure and HLA in healthy donors. Sequencing was performed with immunoSEQ multiplex PCR; in TCRdb, only in-frame clones are kept and a portion is missing. This table has approximately 300,000 clones, 80% to 90% appearing once. Sequencing was done on a sample of PBMCs. The receptors derive from a woman aged 18-30 years in good health and CMV-seronegative.

This sequence joins TRBV19 and TRBJ1-5; D unclear. From germline, CDR1 is LNHDA and CDR2 SQIVND (reference sequence). This CDR3 has 15 amino acids. With 7 bases removed from V and 1 base from J, the gap between germline ends came to 14 bases. The CDR3 reads CASMILSESNQPQHF. The CDR3 DNA reads TGTGCCAGTATGATTTTGTCGGAGAGCAATCAGCCCCAGCATTTT.

V and J are TRBV25-1 and TRBJ1-2, with unresolved D. The length of the CDR3 is 13 residues. Trimming took 5 bases from V and 5 from J, leaving 12 bases between them. Germline V gives CDR1 MGHDK, CDR2 SYGVNS. DNA for the CDR3: TGTGCCAGCAGTACACAGACGACGTATGGCTACACCTTC. Translating gives CASSTQTTYGYTF.

The chain links TRBV6-1 to TRBJ2-1; 7 bases agree with TRBD2. The CDR3 sequence is 15 residues long. The V and J ends lost 6 bases and 7 bases, in that order; junction bases with no gene match: 12. Germline-derived CDR1 and CDR2 are MNHNS and SASEGT. The CDR3 is CASSELAGVGNEQFF. CDR3 nucleotide sequence: TGTGCCAGCAGCGAACTTGCGGGAGTAGGAAATGAGCAGTTCTTC.

This rearrangement joins TRBV7-2 to TRBJ2-1; weak D call: TRBD1 (6 bases). This CDR3 spans 16 amino acids. Germline CDR1 reads SGHTA; CDR2 reads FQGNSA. The V end lost 1 base, the J end lost 3 bases, and 13 bases lay between the germline ends. CDR3 in DNA: TGTGCCAGCAGCTTAGTAGGGGGAGTGGGCTACAATGAGCAGTTCTTC. This gives the protein CASSLVGGVGYNEQFF.

Regarding this clone: Other DNA sequences in this specimen translate into the identical CDR3. The chain links TRBV5-1 to TRBJ1-1, with 7 bases matching TRBD1. The CDR3 totals 13 residues. The V and J ends lost 4 bases and 3 bases, in that order; junction bases with no gene match: 3. Germline CDR1 is SGHRS and CDR2 is YFSETQ. The CDR3 spells CASSPRGDTEAFF. CDR3 in DNA: TGCGCCAGCAGCCCCAGGGGGGACACTGAAGCTTTCTTT.

This chain connects TRBV6-1 to TRBJ1-2; 8 nucleotides align to TRBD1. Losses at the gene ends were 4 bases for V and 5 bases for J; bases not matched to a gene: 3. The CDR3 loop spans 13 amino acids. The germline V gene has CDR1 MNHNS and CDR2 SASEGT. CDR3 sequence reads: CASSGTGTYGYTF. In DNA, the CDR3 is TGTGCCAGCAGTGGGACAGGGACATATGGCTACACCTTC.

The V call is TRBV5-1, the J call TRBJ2-7; 10 nucleotides align to TRBD2. The CDR3 length is 14 residues. The germline gives CDR1 SGHRS, CDR2 YFSETQ. V shed 1 base, J shed 4 bases, and the junction held 2 bases outside the gene matches. CDR3 DNA: TGCGCCAGCAGCTTGCTAGCGGGAGAATACGAGCAGTACTTC. Translated: CASSLLAGEYEQYF. The full variable domain, completed using reference TRBV5-1 and TRBJ2-7, is KAGVTQTPRYLIKTRGQQVTLSCSPISGHRSVSWYQQTPGQGLQFLFEYFSETQRNKGNFPGRFSGRQFSNSRSEMNVSTLELGDSALYLCASSLLAGEYEQYFGPGTRLTVT.

V and J are TRBV6-5 and TRBJ2-7, with 10 bases fitting TRBD1. Germline values: CDR1 MNHEY, CDR2 SVGAGI. The trim removed 5 bases at V and 5 bases at J, leaving 9 bases unmatched. The CDR3 runs to 15 residues. CDR3 bases: TGTGCCAGCAGTACCCAGACAGGGGGCATCCACGAGCAGTACTTC. It yields the protein CASSTQTGGIHEQYF.

The J gene is TRBJ2-1, the V gene TRBV7-6; D remains unclear. Germline CDR1 SGHVS, CDR2 FNYEAQ. The ends were cut back, 4 bases at V and 6 bases at J, with 10 bases in the middle. The CDR3 contains 13 residues. CDR3 nucleotide sequence: TGTGCCAGCAGCTCCTTGCTCAGCAATGAGCAGTTCTTC. This encodes CASSSLLSNEQFF.

V is TRBV2 and J is TRBJ2-7, with TRBD1 identical over 9 bases. The germline V gene encodes CDR1 SNHLY and CDR2 FYNNEI. Trimming removed 8 bases from V and 2 bases from J; junction bases left unmatched: 4. The CDR3 consists of 13 residues. The CDR3 is CASRDREAYEQYF. CDR3 in DNA: TGTGCCAGCCGGGACAGGGAAGCCTACGAGCAGTACTTC. Complete variable domain (other parts from reference TRBV2 and TRBJ2-7): EPEVTQTPSHQVTQMGQEVILRCVPISNHLYFYWYRQILGQKVEFLVSFYNNEISEKSEIFDDQFSVERPDGSNFTLKIRSTKLEDSAMYFCASRDREAYEQYFGPGTRLTVT.